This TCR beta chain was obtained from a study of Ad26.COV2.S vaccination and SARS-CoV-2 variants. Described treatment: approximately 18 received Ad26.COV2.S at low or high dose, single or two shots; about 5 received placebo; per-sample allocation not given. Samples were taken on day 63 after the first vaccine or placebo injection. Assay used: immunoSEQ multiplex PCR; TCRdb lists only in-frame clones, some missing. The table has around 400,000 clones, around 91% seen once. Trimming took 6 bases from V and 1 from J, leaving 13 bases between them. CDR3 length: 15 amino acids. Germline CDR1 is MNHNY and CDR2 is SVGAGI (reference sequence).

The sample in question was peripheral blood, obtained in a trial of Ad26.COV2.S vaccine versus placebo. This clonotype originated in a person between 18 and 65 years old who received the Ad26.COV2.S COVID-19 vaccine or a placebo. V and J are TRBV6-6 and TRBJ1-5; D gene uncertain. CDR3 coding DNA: TGTGCCAGCAGCACCCGGCAGGAAAGCAATCAGCCCCAGCATTTT. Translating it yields CASSTRQESNQPQHF.